Only a few counts were recorded for the clone carrying this T cell receptor (beta chain). What it binds is not known. The data originate from a study of regulatory T cells in long-lasting Graves disease. Study findings and constraints: Newly diagnosed Graves' patients exceeded persistent ones in TCR diversity. The researchers studied only peripheral blood, not thyroid tissue.

Specified time point: persistent/refractory GD, antithyroid drugs over 5 years with positive TRAb. RNA isolated from PBMCs was used to make the TCR library. Per the germline V gene, CDR1 is MRHNA and CDR2 is SNTAGT. V gave up 6 bases and J gave up 1 base, with 10 bases separating them. The CDR3 is 14 residues long. Through Arm-PCR of CDR3 regions and iRepertoire HTBI primers, TCR beta libraries were built. TCRdb itself ran the multiplex PCR reads through MiXCR, one entry per CDR3 protein. This table has roughly 490,000 distinct CDR3 sequences, under 25% appearing once. The clonotype originates from a female donor with Graves disease. The chain combines TRBV6-4 with TRBJ2-1, with D perhaps given as TRBD1 or TRBD2 (6 bases each). The sample here was peripheral blood mononuclear cells (PBMCs), taken when the disease was refractory, from a patient treated with antithyroid drugs. The CDR3 loop is CASRRDKSYNEQFF. The CDR3 DNA is TGTGCCAGCAGGCGGGACAAGTCCTACAATGAGCAGTTCTTC.